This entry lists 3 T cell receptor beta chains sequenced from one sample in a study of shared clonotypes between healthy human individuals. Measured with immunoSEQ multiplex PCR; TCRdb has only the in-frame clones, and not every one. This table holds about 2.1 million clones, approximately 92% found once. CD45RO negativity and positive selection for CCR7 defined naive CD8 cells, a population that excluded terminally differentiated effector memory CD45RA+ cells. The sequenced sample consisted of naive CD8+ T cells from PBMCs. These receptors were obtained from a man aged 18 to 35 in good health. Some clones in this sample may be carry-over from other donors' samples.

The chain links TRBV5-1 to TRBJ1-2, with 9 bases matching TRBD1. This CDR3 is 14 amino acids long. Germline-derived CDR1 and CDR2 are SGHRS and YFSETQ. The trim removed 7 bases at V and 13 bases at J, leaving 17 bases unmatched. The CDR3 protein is CASQPRAGQGDCTF. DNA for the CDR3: TGCGCCAGCCAACCGCGAGCGGGACAGGGAGACTGCACCTTC.

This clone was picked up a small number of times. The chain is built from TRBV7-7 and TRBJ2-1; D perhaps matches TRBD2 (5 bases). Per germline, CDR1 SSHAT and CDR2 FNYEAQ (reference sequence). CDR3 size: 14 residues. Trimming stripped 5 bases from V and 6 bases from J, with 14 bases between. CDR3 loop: CASSVSGRFNEQFF. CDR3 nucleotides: TGTGCCAGCAGCGTCAGCGGACGGTTCAATGAGCAGTTCTTC.

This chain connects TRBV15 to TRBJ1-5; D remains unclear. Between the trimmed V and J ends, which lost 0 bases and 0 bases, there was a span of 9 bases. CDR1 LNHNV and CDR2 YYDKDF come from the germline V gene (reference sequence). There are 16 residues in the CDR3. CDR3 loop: CATSRDTRGSNQPQHF. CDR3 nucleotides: TGTGCCACCAGCAGAGATACTCGGGGTAGCAATCAGCCCCAGCATTTT.